A single sample is the source of the 13 T cell receptor beta chains below, sequenced in a study of shared clonotypes between healthy human individuals. The assay was immunoSEQ multiplex PCR, and TCRdb's table has in-frame clones only and misses some. The sample records nearly 500,000 clones, around 78% being singletons. The sequenced material came from PBMCs. The receptors originated from a woman aged 40 to 50 in good health. Some clones in this sample may be carry-over from other donors' samples.

Comments on this clone: This may be a read error: a much more frequent sequence differs by one nucleotide. The V gene is TRBV9, the J gene TRBJ2-7, with D perhaps TRBD1 (5 bases). From germline, CDR1 is SGDLS and CDR2 YYNGEE. CDR3 length: 14 residues. DNA of the CDR3: TGTGCCGGCAGCGCCGACAGCCTCTCCTACGAGCAGTACTTC. Encoded protein: CAGSADSLSYEQYF.

This clone has just one count. The J gene is TRBJ1-1, the V gene TRBV28; 7 bases line up with TRBD1. The CDR3 contains 14 residues. Germline V gene lookup returns CDR1 MDHEN and CDR2 SYDVKM. V was pared by 5 bases and J by 7 bases, with 10 bases of the junction left unmatched. As DNA, the CDR3 is TGTGCCAGCAGTCGGGCAGGGGGGTTAAGTGAAGCTTTCTTT. Protein product: CASSRAGGLSEAFF.

The chain employs TRBV5-1 and TRBJ1-2; 9 bases line up with TRBD1. V trimming: 2 bases; J trimming: 7 bases; junction bases outside the gene matches: 9. There are 15 residues in the CDR3. Germline V gene sequence: CDR1 SGHRS, CDR2 YFSETQ. DNA for the CDR3: TGCGCCAGCAGCTTTCAAAGACAGGGGGATGGTGGCTACACCTTC. Translating it yields CASSFQRQGDGGYTF.

In the case of this clone: One base away lies a much larger clone, so this may be a sequencing read error. This chain joins TRBV7-9 and TRBJ2-2; 9 positions match TRBD1. V shed 5 bases and J 7 bases; nucleotides not matched to a gene: 11. The CDR3 has 16 residues. Germline V gene lookup returns CDR1 SEHNR and CDR2 FQNEAQ (reference sequence). The CDR3 reads CASSQQGATDGGELFF. CDR3 sequence (DNA): TGTGCCAGCAGCCAACAGGGGGCTACGGATGGCGGGGAGCTGTTTTTT.

The rearrangement uses TRBV7-8 and TRBJ2-7; unclear D gene. The length of the CDR3 is 14 residues. Per the germline V gene, CDR1 is SGHVS and CDR2 is FQNEAQ. V was pared by 0 bases and J by 0 bases, with 6 bases between. CDR3 nucleotides: TGTGCCAGCAGCTTAGCGACTCCCTCCTACGAGCAGTACTTC. Amino acid sequence: CASSLATPSYEQYF.

The CDR3 region has the DNA TGTGCCAGCAGCGGACTAGCGGGAGTTAGGGCCGGGGAGCTGTTTTTT. It specifies CASSGLAGVRAGELFF. The gene calls are TRBV28 and TRBJ2-2; 13 bases align to TRBD2. This CDR3 is built from 16 residues. Unmatched junction bases numbered 7, after V lost 6 bases and J lost 6 bases. The germline V gene encodes CDR1 MDHEN and CDR2 SYDVKM.

The chain is built from TRBV9 and TRBJ2-7; possibly TRBD2 for D (6 bases). The V and J ends lost 5 bases and 0 bases respectively, with 18 bases between them. In germline, CDR1 is SGDLS, CDR2 YYNGEE. The CDR3 extends over 16 amino acids. The CDR3 nucleotides are TGTGCCAGCAGTGATACCGGGACTGACATCTCCTACGAGCAGTACTTC. Its translation is CASSDTGTDISYEQYF.

In regard to this clone: A read error may be the cause here, since a much bigger clone is one base away. This chain connects TRBV30 to TRBJ2-5, with D perhaps matching TRBD2 (6 bases). V lost 8 bases and J 9 bases, leaving 22 bases between the germline ends. Germline CDR1 and CDR2: GTSNPN and SVGIG (reference sequence). The length of the CDR3 is 13 residues. This chain's CDR3 is CAGSRTNGIAQYF. CDR3 DNA: TGTGCCGGAAGTAGGACTAACGGGATAGCCCAGTACTTC.

The chain links TRBV30 to TRBJ1-5; TRBD1 agrees at 7 bases. The junction had 5 bases not matched to a gene; V was cut back by 5 bases and J by 7 bases. The CDR3 loop spans 12 amino acids. CDR1 and CDR2 from the germline V gene are GTSNPN and SVGIG (reference sequence). The chain's CDR3 is CAWDRVGQPQHF. DNA of the CDR3: TGTGCCTGGGACAGGGTAGGACAGCCCCAGCATTTT. The variable domain in full, completed from reference TRBV30 and TRBJ1-5, reads SQTIHQWPATLVQPVGSPLSLECTVEGTSNPNLYWYRQAAGRGLQLLFYSVGIGQISSEVPQNLSASRPQDRQFILSSKKLLLSDSGFYLCAWDRVGQPQHFGDGTRLSIL.

This clone was observed a handful of times. This sample also contains other DNA sequences that code for the same CDR3. V gene TRBV7-6 combines with J gene TRBJ1-4, with D unresolved. CDR3 length equals 12 residues. The germline V gene has CDR1 SGHVS and CDR2 FNYEAQ. V dropped 2 bases and J dropped 8 bases, with 6 bases sitting between them. CDR3 amino acids: CASSLWREKLFF. In DNA, the CDR3 is TGTGCCAGCAGCTTATGGAGGGAAAAACTGTTTTTT.

This chain connects TRBV18 to TRBJ2-2; TRBD2 agrees at 7 bases. CDR3 length: 13 residues. J was trimmed by 7 bases and V by 2 bases; bases with no gene match: 1. Germline CDR1 reads KGHSH; CDR2 reads LQKENI. The CDR3, as DNA: TGTGCCAGCTCACCAGCGGGGGTCGGGGAGCTGTTTTTT. Its translation: CASSPAGVGELFF.

The chain carries TRBV11-3 and TRBJ2-1; D not certain. The CDR3 totals 14 residues. The germline gives CDR1 SGHNT, CDR2 YENEEA. V lost 0 bases and J lost 9, with 12 bases in between. CDR3 in DNA: TGTGCCAGCAGCTTAGATTCCCCCTCTAGTGAGCAGTTCTTC. It codes for CASSLDSPSSEQFF.

V usage is TRBV7-7 and J usage is TRBJ2-2; D uncertain. The CDR3 length is 14 residues. Germline lookup yields CDR1 SSHAT and CDR2 FNYEAQ (reference sequence). Trimming removed 2 bases from V and 6 bases from J, with 10 bases in between. The CDR3 loop reads CASSLNGQAGELFF. The CDR3 region has the DNA TGTGCCAGCAGCTTAAACGGTCAGGCCGGGGAGCTGTTTTTT.